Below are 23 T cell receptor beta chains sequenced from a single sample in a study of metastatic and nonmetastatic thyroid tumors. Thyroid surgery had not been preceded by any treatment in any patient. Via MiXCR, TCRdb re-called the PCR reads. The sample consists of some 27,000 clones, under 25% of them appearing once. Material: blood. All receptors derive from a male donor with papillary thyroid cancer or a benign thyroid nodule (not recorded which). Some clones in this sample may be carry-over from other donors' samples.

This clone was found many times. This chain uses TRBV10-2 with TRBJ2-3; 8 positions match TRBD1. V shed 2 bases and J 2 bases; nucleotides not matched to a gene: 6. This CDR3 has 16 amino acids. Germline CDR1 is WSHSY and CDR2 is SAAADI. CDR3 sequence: CASSEPGGRDTDTQYF. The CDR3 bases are TGCGCCAGCAGTGAGCCAGGGGGCCGGGACACAGATACGCAGTATTTT.

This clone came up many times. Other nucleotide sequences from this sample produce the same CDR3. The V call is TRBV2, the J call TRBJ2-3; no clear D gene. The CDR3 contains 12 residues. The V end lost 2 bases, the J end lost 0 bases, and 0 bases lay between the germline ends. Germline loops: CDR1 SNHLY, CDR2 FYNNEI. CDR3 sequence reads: CASSESTDTQYF. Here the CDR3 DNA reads TGTGCCAGCAGTGAAAGCACAGATACGCAGTATTTT.

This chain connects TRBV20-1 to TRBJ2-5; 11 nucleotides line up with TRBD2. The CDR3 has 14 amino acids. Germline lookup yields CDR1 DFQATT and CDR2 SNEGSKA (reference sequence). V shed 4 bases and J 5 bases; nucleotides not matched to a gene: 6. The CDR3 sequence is CSANIAGGGETQYF. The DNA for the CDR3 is TGCAGTGCTAACATAGCGGGAGGGGGGGAGACCCAGTACTTC.

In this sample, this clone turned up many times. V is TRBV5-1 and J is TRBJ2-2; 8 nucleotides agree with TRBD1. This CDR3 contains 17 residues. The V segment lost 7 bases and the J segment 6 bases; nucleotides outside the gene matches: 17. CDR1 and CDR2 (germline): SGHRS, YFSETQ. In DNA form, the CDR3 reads TGCGCCAGCCGTCAACGGGGAACAGGGGGGTCGGCCGGGGAGCTGTTTTTT. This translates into CASRQRGTGGSAGELFF.

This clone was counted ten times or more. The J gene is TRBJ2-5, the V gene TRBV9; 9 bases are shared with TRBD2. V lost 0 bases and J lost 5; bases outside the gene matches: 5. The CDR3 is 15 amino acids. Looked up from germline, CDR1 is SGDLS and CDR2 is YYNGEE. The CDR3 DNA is TGTGCCAGCAGCGTAGGAGCGGGGGGTGGGGAGACCCAGTACTTC. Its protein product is CASSVGAGGGETQYF.

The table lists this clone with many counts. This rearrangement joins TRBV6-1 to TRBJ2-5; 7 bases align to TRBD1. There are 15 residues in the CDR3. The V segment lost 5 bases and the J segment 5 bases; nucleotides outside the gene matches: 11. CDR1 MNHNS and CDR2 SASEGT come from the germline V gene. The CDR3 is CASSYSRGSRETQYF. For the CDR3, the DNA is TGTGCCAGCAGTTATTCCAGGGGGAGTCGGGAGACCCAGTACTTC.

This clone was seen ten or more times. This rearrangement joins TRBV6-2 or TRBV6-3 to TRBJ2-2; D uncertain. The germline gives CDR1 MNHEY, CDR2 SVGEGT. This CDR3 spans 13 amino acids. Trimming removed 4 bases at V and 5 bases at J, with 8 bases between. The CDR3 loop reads CASSFTETGELFF. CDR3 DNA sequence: TGTGCCAGCAGTTTTACAGAGACCGGGGAGCTGTTTTTT.

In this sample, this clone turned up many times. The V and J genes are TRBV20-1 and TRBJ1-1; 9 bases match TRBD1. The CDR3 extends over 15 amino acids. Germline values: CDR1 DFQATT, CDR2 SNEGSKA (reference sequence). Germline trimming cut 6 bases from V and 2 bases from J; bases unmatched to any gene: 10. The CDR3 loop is CSASGTGTGNTEAFF. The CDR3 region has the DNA TGCAGTGCCTCAGGGACAGGGACGGGCAACACTGAAGCTTTCTTT.

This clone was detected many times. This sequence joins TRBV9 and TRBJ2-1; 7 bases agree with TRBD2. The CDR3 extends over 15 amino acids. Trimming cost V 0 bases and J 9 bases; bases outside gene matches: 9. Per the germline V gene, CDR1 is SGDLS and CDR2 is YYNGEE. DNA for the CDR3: TGTGCCAGCAGCGTAGAAGGGACTATAGAGGGTGAGCAGTTCTTC. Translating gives CASSVEGTIEGEQFF.

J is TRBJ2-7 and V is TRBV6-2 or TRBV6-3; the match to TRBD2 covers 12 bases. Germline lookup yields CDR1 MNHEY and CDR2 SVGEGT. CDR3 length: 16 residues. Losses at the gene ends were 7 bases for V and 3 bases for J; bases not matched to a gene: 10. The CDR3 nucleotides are TGTGCCAGCACTCGACCCGGACTAGCGGGGATCTACGAGCAGTACTTC. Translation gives CASTRPGLAGIYEQYF.

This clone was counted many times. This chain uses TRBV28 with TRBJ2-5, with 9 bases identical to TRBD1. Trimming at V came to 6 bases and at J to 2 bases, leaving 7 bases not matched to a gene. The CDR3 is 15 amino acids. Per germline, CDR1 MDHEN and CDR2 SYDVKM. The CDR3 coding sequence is TGTGCCAGCAGCAAAACCGGACAGGGGCAAGAGACCCAGTACTTC. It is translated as CASSKTGQGQETQYF. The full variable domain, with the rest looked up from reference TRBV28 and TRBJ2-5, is DVKVTQSSRYLVKRTGEKVFLECVQDMDHENMFWYRQDPGLGLRLIYFSYDVKMKEKGDIPEGYSVSREKKERFSLILESASTNQTSMYLCASSKTGQGQETQYFGPGTRLLVL.

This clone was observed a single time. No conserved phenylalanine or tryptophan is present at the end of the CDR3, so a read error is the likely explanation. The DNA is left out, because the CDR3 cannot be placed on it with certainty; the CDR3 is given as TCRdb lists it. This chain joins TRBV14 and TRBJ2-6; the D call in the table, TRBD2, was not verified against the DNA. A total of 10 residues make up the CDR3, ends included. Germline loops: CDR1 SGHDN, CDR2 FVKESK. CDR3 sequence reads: CASSQHGTTL.

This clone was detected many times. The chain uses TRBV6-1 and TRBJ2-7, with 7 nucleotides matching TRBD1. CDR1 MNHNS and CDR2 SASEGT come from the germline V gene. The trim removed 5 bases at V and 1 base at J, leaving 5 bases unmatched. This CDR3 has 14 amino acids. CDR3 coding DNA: TGTGCCAGCAGTAAGGGACAGTTGTCCTACGAGCAGTACTTC. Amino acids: CASSKGQLSYEQYF.

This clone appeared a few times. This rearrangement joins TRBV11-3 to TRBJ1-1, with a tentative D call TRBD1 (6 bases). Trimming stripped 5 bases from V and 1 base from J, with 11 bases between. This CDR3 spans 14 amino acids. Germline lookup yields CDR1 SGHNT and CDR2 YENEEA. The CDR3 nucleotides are TGTGCCAGCAGCCTCGGGGGCCCGAACACTGAAGCTTTCTTT. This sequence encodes CASSLGGPNTEAFF.

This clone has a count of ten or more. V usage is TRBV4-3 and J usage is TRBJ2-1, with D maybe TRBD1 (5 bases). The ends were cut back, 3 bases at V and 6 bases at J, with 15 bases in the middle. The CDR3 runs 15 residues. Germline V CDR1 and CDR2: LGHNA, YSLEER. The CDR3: CASSQPTSTVNEQFF. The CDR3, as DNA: TGCGCCAGCAGCCAGCCCACCTCGACAGTCAATGAGCAGTTCTTC.

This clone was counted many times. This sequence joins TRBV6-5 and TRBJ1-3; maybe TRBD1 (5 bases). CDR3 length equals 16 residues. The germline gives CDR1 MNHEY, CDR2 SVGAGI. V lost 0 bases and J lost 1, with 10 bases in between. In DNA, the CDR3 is TGTGCCAGCAGTTACTCTATGGGGGGGTCTGGAAACACCATATATTTT. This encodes CASSYSMGGSGNTIYF.

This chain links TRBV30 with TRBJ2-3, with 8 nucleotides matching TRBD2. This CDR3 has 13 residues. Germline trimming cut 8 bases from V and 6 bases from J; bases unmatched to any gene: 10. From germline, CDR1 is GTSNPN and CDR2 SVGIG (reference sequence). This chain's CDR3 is CANSGSSMDTQYF. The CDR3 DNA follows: TGTGCCAACAGCGGGAGTAGTATGGATACGCAGTATTTT.

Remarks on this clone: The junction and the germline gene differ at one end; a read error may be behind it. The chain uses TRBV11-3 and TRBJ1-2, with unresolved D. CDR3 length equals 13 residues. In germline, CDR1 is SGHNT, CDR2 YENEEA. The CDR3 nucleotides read TGTGCCAGCATCTTACGTGGGGAGGCTGGCTACACCTTC. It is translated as CASILRGEAGYTF.

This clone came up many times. The CDR3 DNA reads TGTGCCAGCAGTTTATCGCCAGATACGCAGTATTTT. Its translation is CASSLSPDTQYF. The V gene is TRBV27, the J gene TRBJ2-3; D call uncertain. The V gene lost 0 bases and the J gene lost 4 bases, with 2 bases spanning the gap. CDR1 is MNHEY and CDR2 is SMNVEV in the germline V gene (reference sequence). The length of the CDR3 is 12 residues.

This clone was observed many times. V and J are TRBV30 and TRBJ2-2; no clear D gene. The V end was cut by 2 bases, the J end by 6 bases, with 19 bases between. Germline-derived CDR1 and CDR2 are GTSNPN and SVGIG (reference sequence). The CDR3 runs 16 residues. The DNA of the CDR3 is TGTGCCTGGAGTTTCTTAGTCGGTGACGGTTCCGGGGAGCTGTTTTTT. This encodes CAWSFLVGDGSGELFF.

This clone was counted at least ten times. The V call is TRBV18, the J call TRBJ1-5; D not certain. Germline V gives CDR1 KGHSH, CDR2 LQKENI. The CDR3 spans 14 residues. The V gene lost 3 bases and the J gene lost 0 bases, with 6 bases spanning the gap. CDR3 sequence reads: CASSPPSSNQPQHF. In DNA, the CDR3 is TGTGCCAGCTCACCGCCGTCTAGCAATCAGCCCCAGCATTTT. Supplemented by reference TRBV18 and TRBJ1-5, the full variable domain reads NAGVMQNPRHLVRRRGQEARLRCSPMKGHSHVYWYRQLPEEGLKFMVYLQKENIIDESGMPKERFSAEFPKEGPSILRIQQVVRGDSAAYFCASSPPSSNQPQHFGDGTRLSIL.

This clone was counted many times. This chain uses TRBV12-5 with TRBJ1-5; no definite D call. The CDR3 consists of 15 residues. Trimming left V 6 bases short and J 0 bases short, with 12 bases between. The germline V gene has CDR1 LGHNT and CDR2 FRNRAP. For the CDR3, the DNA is TGTGCTAGTGGCGCTGGACGGATTAGCAATCAGCCCCAGCATTTT. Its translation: CASGAGRISNQPQHF.

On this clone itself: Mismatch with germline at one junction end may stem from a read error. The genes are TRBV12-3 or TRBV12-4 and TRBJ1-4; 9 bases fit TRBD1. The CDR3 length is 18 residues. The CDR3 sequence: CGSSLVPWDRAANEKLFF. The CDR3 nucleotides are TGTGGCAGCAGTTTAGTCCCATGGGACAGGGCGGCTAATGAAAAACTGTTTTTT.